Described below is a single TCR beta chain sequence and its context. Germline values: CDR1 MNHEY, CDR2 SMNVEV (reference sequence). CDR3 length equals 14 residues. The V gene lost 1 base and the J gene lost 5 bases, with 11 bases spanning the gap. The data were obtained in a study of blood T cell repertoires in COVID-19. On the study more broadly: Specimens from acute and convalescent COVID-19 originated in the United States, Italy and Spain. Sources were T cells, B-cell-depleted T cells, or PBMCs; the material itself was cDNA or gDNA.

The authors' processing: Amplifying reference gene primers gave estimates of nucleated cell counts. Repertoires were generated with immunoSEQ multiplex PCR, while TCRdb's copy carries only in-frame clones and drops some. Clone size and V and J calls were adopted from that table, with D and trimming inferred from the DNA. Altogether 170,000 or so clones are present, around 86% being singletons, with the ten largest covering approximately 2.5%. The source of this sequence is a middle-aged man with active or convalescent COVID-19. The chain uses TRBV27 and TRBJ1-1, with D perhaps matching TRBD1 (5 bases). Sequenced material: peripheral blood. In nucleotides, the CDR3 is TGTGCCAGCAGTTTATATGGCAGACAGACTGAAGCTTTCTTT. It yields the protein CASSLYGRQTEAFF.